Listed below are T cell receptor beta chains from one sample, sequenced in a study of T-cell reconstitution after alpha-beta-depleted transplantation in children. TCRdb analysed the PCR reads with MiXCR anew, one entry per CDR3 protein. The table lists a few hundred thousand distinct CDR3 sequences, about 25% of them singletons. The sequencing used PBMCs, collected before TCRalphabeta/CD19-depleted stem cell transplant. These receptors all come from a girl aged 2-10 years with Fanconi anemia, due to receive a stem cell transplant. The CDR3 runs from the conserved cysteine through the conserved F or W. Fields, in order: J gene, V gene, D gene, CDR3 length, clone size, CDR3 protein, CDR3 DNA. A D gene is named only where the DNA matches it firmly. A clone size is listed for some rows: how often the clone was seen (once, few, many), or a class if it is expanded.

j_gene: TRBJ2-3; v_gene: TRBV5-1; d_gene: TRBD1; len: 15; abundance: -; CDR3aa: CASSSGQGRGDTQYF; CDR3nt: TGCGCCAGCAGCTCGGGACAGGGTCGAGGAGATACGCAGTATTTT
j_gene: TRBJ2-7; v_gene: TRBV12-3/TRBV12-4; d_gene: -; len: 14; abundance: many; CDR3aa: CASSLKPNSYEQYF; CDR3nt: TGTGCCAGCAGTTTAAAGCCGAACTCCTACGAGCAGTACTTC
j_gene: TRBJ2-3; v_gene: TRBV20-1; d_gene: -; len: 15; abundance: -; CDR3aa: CSARGGGASTDTQYF; CDR3nt: TGCAGTGCTAGGGGCGGCGGTGCTAGCACAGATACGCAGTATTTT
j_gene: TRBJ2-3; v_gene: TRBV2; d_gene: TRBD2; len: 22; abundance: few; CDR3aa: CASSTTAWTSGMVSNRTDTQYF; CDR3nt: TGTGCCAGCAGTACAACCGCTTGGACTAGCGGGATGGTCTCAAACCGCACAGATACGCAGTATTTT
j_gene: TRBJ1-2; v_gene: TRBV5-4; d_gene: TRBD1; len: 20; abundance: -; CDR3aa: CASSFPKSTTGVSRSDGYTF; CDR3nt: TGTGCCAGCAGCTTTCCGAAGTCGACGACAGGGGTGTCGCGTAGCGATGGCTACACCTTC
j_gene: TRBJ2-7; v_gene: TRBV12-3/TRBV12-4; d_gene: TRBD1; len: 13; abundance: many; CDR3aa: CASSGQGSYEQYF; CDR3nt: TGTGCCAGCAGTGGACAGGGCAGCTACGAGCAGTACTTC
j_gene: TRBJ2-1; v_gene: TRBV20-1; d_gene: -; len: 14; abundance: many; CDR3aa: CSANSIRADNEQFF; CDR3nt: TGCAGTGCTAATTCGATTAGAGCCGACAATGAGCAGTTCTTC
j_gene: TRBJ2-7; v_gene: TRBV12-3/TRBV12-4; d_gene: -; len: 13; abundance: -; CDR3aa: CASSLAFRFEQYF; CDR3nt: TGTGCCAGCAGTTTAGCTTTTAGATTTGAGCAGTACTTC
j_gene: TRBJ2-7; v_gene: TRBV7-3; d_gene: -; len: 14; abundance: many; CDR3aa: CASSRGGSGYEQYF; CDR3nt: TGTGCCAGCAGCCGAGGAGGGTCCGGCTACGAGCAGTACTTC
j_gene: TRBJ1-2; v_gene: TRBV28; d_gene: -; len: 13; abundance: few; CDR3aa: CASFFLGTYGYTF; CDR3nt: TGTGCCAGCTTCTTCTTAGGGACATATGGCTACACCTTC
j_gene: TRBJ1-1; v_gene: TRBV5-1; d_gene: -; len: 14; abundance: many; CDR3aa: CASSLGQHNTEAFF; CDR3nt: TGCGCCAGCAGCTTGGGACAGCACAACACTGAAGCTTTCTTT
j_gene: TRBJ1-1; v_gene: TRBV20-1; d_gene: TRBD1; len: 15; abundance: many; CDR3aa: CSADDRAFMNTEAFF; CDR3nt: TGCAGTGCTGACGACAGGGCCTTCATGAACACTGAAGCTTTCTTT
j_gene: TRBJ1-6; v_gene: TRBV20-1; d_gene: TRBD1; len: 15; abundance: -; CDR3aa: CSARVQGARNSPLHF; CDR3nt: TGCAGTGCTAGGGTCCAGGGGGCAAGGAATTCACCCCTCCACTTT
j_gene: TRBJ2-5; v_gene: TRBV29-1; d_gene: TRBD1; len: 14; abundance: many; CDR3aa: CSVVPGQTLETQYF; CDR3nt: TGCAGCGTGGTCCCGGGACAGACTTTAGAGACCCAGTACTTC
j_gene: TRBJ2-3; v_gene: TRBV6-1; d_gene: TRBD2; len: 15; abundance: -; CDR3aa: CASRTGLAVTDTQYF; CDR3nt: TGTGCCAGCCGCACGGGACTAGCGGTCACAGATACGCAGTATTTT
j_gene: TRBJ2-2; v_gene: TRBV20-1; d_gene: -; len: 15; abundance: -; CDR3aa: CSARRQDPHTGELFF; CDR3nt: TGCAGTGCTCGAAGACAGGACCCACACACCGGGGAGCTGTTTTTT
j_gene: TRBJ2-7; v_gene: TRBV29-1; d_gene: -; len: 12; abundance: many; CDR3aa: CSVGPASGEQYF; CDR3nt: TGCAGCGTCGGGCCAGCGTCTGGCGAGCAGTACTTC
j_gene: TRBJ1-3; v_gene: TRBV24-1; d_gene: -; len: 15; abundance: many; CDR3aa: CATSDPLHSGNTIYF; CDR3nt: TGTGCCACCAGTGATCCCCTCCATTCTGGAAACACCATATATTTT
j_gene: TRBJ2-7; v_gene: TRBV7-2; d_gene: TRBD1; len: 15; abundance: few; CDR3aa: CASSPRQGDTYEQYF; CDR3nt: TGTGCCAGCAGCCCGCGACAGGGAGACACCTACGAGCAGTACTTC
j_gene: TRBJ1-1; v_gene: TRBV29-1; d_gene: -; len: 13; abundance: -; CDR3aa: CSPSRQPNTEAFF; CDR3nt: TGCAGCCCCAGTCGACAGCCAAACACTGAAGCTTTCTTT
j_gene: TRBJ2-5; v_gene: TRBV20-1; d_gene: -; len: 14; abundance: few; CDR3aa: CSIRDSVDGETQYF; CDR3nt: TGCAGTATCAGAGACAGCGTCGACGGGGAGACCCAGTACTTC
j_gene: TRBJ2-7; v_gene: TRBV4-1; d_gene: -; len: 16; abundance: -; CDR3aa: CASSQDGSGYSYEQYF; CDR3nt: TGCGCCAGCAGCCAAGACGGTTCCGGATACTCCTACGAGCAGTACTTC
j_gene: TRBJ2-1; v_gene: TRBV29-1; d_gene: TRBD1; len: 15; abundance: many; CDR3aa: CSVGRRDRDYNEQFF; CDR3nt: TGCAGCGTCGGTCGCCGGGACAGGGACTACAATGAGCAGTTCTTC
j_gene: TRBJ2-7; v_gene: TRBV7-6; d_gene: TRBD2; len: 13; abundance: -; CDR3aa: CASSLAADYEQYF; CDR3nt: TGTGCCAGCAGTCTAGCGGCGGACTACGAGCAGTACTTC
j_gene: TRBJ2-7; v_gene: TRBV10-3; d_gene: -; len: 12; abundance: many; CDR3aa: CAISETEDEQYF; CDR3nt: TGTGCCATCAGCGAGACAGAAGACGAGCAGTACTTC
j_gene: TRBJ1-1; v_gene: TRBV20-1; d_gene: -; len: 15; abundance: -; CDR3aa: CSARPGQEVYTEAFF; CDR3nt: TGCAGTGCTAGACCAGGGCAAGAGGTTTACACTGAAGCTTTCTTT
j_gene: TRBJ2-4; v_gene: TRBV20-1; d_gene: -; len: 13; abundance: -; CDR3aa: CSAFQLAKNIQYF; CDR3nt: TGCAGTGCGTTCCAATTAGCCAAAAACATTCAGTACTTC
j_gene: TRBJ2-7; v_gene: TRBV7-2; d_gene: -; len: 11; abundance: many; CDR3aa: CASSFAHEQYF; CDR3nt: TGTGCCAGCAGCTTTGCGCACGAGCAGTACTTC
j_gene: TRBJ2-2; v_gene: TRBV29-1; d_gene: TRBD2; len: 15; abundance: -; CDR3aa: CSVRVAGAYTGELFF; CDR3nt: TGCAGCGTTCGAGTAGCGGGGGCATACACCGGGGAGCTGTTTTTT
j_gene: TRBJ2-1; v_gene: TRBV29-1; d_gene: TRBD2; len: 14; abundance: -; CDR3aa: CSVPTSGIVNEQFF; CDR3nt: TGCAGCGTTCCGACTAGCGGGATTGTGAATGAGCAGTTCTTC
j_gene: TRBJ2-3; v_gene: TRBV15; d_gene: -; len: 15; abundance: many; CDR3aa: CATVVEDFHTDTQYF; CDR3nt: TGTGCCACCGTGGTCGAGGACTTCCACACAGATACGCAGTATTTT
j_gene: TRBJ2-7; v_gene: TRBV29-1; d_gene: TRBD1; len: 14; abundance: few; CDR3aa: CSVAWTGISYEQYF; CDR3nt: TGCAGCGTTGCCTGGACAGGGATCTCCTACGAGCAGTACTTC
j_gene: TRBJ2-7; v_gene: TRBV20-1; d_gene: TRBD2; len: 15; abundance: -; CDR3aa: CSARETSWSSYEQYF; CDR3nt: TGCAGTGCTAGAGAGACTAGCTGGAGCTCCTACGAGCAGTACTTC
j_gene: TRBJ2-5; v_gene: TRBV4-1; d_gene: -; len: 14; abundance: few; CDR3aa: CASSQWAKQETQYF; CDR3nt: TGCGCCAGCAGCCAGTGGGCAAAACAAGAGACCCAGTACTTC
j_gene: TRBJ2-1; v_gene: TRBV10-3; d_gene: -; len: 16; abundance: -; CDR3aa: CAISEAFKGSYNEQFF; CDR3nt: TGTGCCATCAGTGAGGCATTCAAGGGATCCTACAATGAGCAGTTCTTC
j_gene: TRBJ2-1; v_gene: TRBV5-1; d_gene: TRBD2; len: 13; abundance: few; CDR3aa: CASGTSIINEQFF; CDR3nt: TGCGCCAGCGGGACTAGCATTATCAATGAGCAGTTCTTC
j_gene: TRBJ2-7; v_gene: TRBV7-9; d_gene: -; len: 17; abundance: few; CDR3aa: CASSPEGGERGAYEQYF; CDR3nt: TGTGCCAGCAGCCCCGAGGGAGGCGAAAGGGGTGCCTACGAGCAGTACTTC
j_gene: TRBJ2-7; v_gene: TRBV7-3; d_gene: -; len: 15; abundance: -; CDR3aa: CASSLSGSAVYEQYF; CDR3nt: TGTGCCAGCAGCTTAAGTGGGTCGGCCGTCTACGAGCAGTACTTC
j_gene: TRBJ1-3; v_gene: TRBV29-1; d_gene: -; len: 13; abundance: -; CDR3aa: CSVDPGTGNTIYF; CDR3nt: TGCAGCGTTGATCCCGGGACTGGAAACACCATATATTTT
j_gene: TRBJ2-1; v_gene: TRBV18; d_gene: -; len: 15; abundance: -; CDR3aa: CASSPTAKSYNEQFF; CDR3nt: TGTGCCAGCTCACCAACCGCGAAATCCTACAATGAGCAGTTCTTC
j_gene: TRBJ2-3; v_gene: TRBV29-1; d_gene: -; len: 14; abundance: -; CDR3aa: CSVDPGLRTDTQYF; CDR3nt: TGCAGCGTTGACCCGGGACTCCGCACAGATACGCAGTATTTT
j_gene: TRBJ1-2; v_gene: TRBV29-1; d_gene: -; len: 15; abundance: many; CDR3aa: CSASPQGQANYGYTF; CDR3nt: TGCAGCGCCTCCCCGCAGGGGCAGGCTAACTATGGCTACACCTTC
j_gene: TRBJ2-7; v_gene: TRBV4-1; d_gene: TRBD1; len: 16; abundance: -; CDR3aa: CASSQVGDQGAYEQYF; CDR3nt: TGCGCCAGCAGCCAAGTCGGGGATCAGGGGGCCTACGAGCAGTACTTC
j_gene: TRBJ2-5; v_gene: TRBV20-1; d_gene: -; len: 12; abundance: many; CDR3aa: CSAPEGSETQYF; CDR3nt: TGCAGTGCCCCCGAAGGCTCAGAGACCCAGTACTTC
j_gene: TRBJ2-3; v_gene: TRBV20-1; d_gene: TRBD2; len: 15; abundance: -; CDR3aa: CSASGAGGPIDTQYF; CDR3nt: TGCAGTGCTAGTGGGGCGGGGGGGCCAATAGATACGCAGTATTTT
j_gene: TRBJ1-1; v_gene: TRBV4-1; d_gene: TRBD1; len: 16; abundance: few; CDR3aa: CASSHIKGQGNTEAFF; CDR3nt: TGCGCCAGCAGCCATATAAAGGGACAGGGGAACACTGAAGCTTTCTTT
j_gene: TRBJ2-7; v_gene: TRBV20-1; d_gene: -; len: 12; abundance: -; CDR3aa: CSAPVASGEQYF; CDR3nt: TGCAGTGCTCCCGTGGCTTCGGGGGAGCAGTACTTC
j_gene: TRBJ2-1; v_gene: TRBV6-5; d_gene: -; len: 11; abundance: many; CDR3aa: CATLAYNEQFF; CDR3nt: TGTGCCACCTTGGCCTACAATGAGCAGTTCTTC
j_gene: TRBJ1-2; v_gene: TRBV20-1; d_gene: -; len: 13; abundance: many; CDR3aa: CSARGLQGFGYTF; CDR3nt: TGCAGTGCTAGAGGCCTCCAGGGTTTTGGCTACACCTTC
j_gene: TRBJ1-5; v_gene: TRBV6-1; d_gene: -; len: 13; abundance: -; CDR3aa: CASSEPAAQPQHF; CDR3nt: TGTGCCAGCAGTGAACCGGCTGCCCAGCCCCAGCATTTT
j_gene: TRBJ1-1; v_gene: TRBV10-3; d_gene: TRBD1; len: 15; abundance: many; CDR3aa: CAISEGQGGYTEAFF; CDR3nt: TGTGCCATCAGTGAGGGGCAGGGGGGTTACACTGAAGCTTTCTTT
j_gene: TRBJ2-5; v_gene: TRBV29-1; d_gene: TRBD2; len: 15; abundance: many; CDR3aa: CSVGVRAGGPETQYF; CDR3nt: TGCAGCGTTGGAGTACGAGCGGGAGGGCCAGAGACCCAGTACTTC
j_gene: TRBJ2-1; v_gene: TRBV5-1; d_gene: TRBD2; len: 15; abundance: few; CDR3aa: CASSPTSGDNNEQFF; CDR3nt: TGCGCCAGCAGCCCGACTAGCGGGGATAACAATGAGCAGTTCTTC